The following is a TCR beta chain sequence with its context. Its antigen remains unidentified. This record comes from a study of post-analysis software for immune sequencing data. Included in the TCR beta cDNA libraries were unique molecular identifiers. The T cell input of about 0.9 to 10 million gave approximately 500,000 cDNA molecules. TCRdb used MiXCR to reprocess the PCR reads, holding one entry per CDR3 protein. The sample has some 700,000 distinct CDR3 sequences; more than 50% are singletons. Points from the study as a whole: The five TRBV segments detected at higher frequency in patients than in controls included TRBV5-6, TRBV5-1 and TRBV20-1.

The germline CDR1 and CDR2 sequences are SQVTM and ANQGSEA. The CDR3 sequence is 13 residues long. Between the trimmed V and J ends, which lost 6 bases and 0 bases, there was a span of 9 bases. This receptor was taken from a girl aged 2 to 9 with multiple sclerosis. Sequenced material: blood. The chain recombines TRBV29-1 with TRBJ2-4; D unclear. The CDR3 region has the DNA TGCAGCGTGGCCAGGACAGCCAAAAACATTCAGTACTTC. It codes for CSVARTAKNIQYF.